Listed here is a single T cell receptor beta chain. What it binds is not known. Germline and junction disagree at one end, which may indicate a read error. This specimen comes from a study of shared clonotypes between healthy human individuals. Points from the study as a whole: In contrast to clonotypes shared by all four donors, non-shared clonotypes had lower generation probabilities. Memory subsets had estimated richness that was generally smaller than that of naive subsets. Among donors, the sharing of clonotypes was expected to be influenced by sequencing depth.

CDR3 size: 16 residues. Germline V gene lookup returns CDR1 MDHEN and CDR2 SYDVKM. Cells designated naive CD8 were CD45RO-negative and were positively selected for CCR7, with terminally differentiated effector memory CD45RA+ cells excluded. Donors had no recently reported acute infections or vaccinations and were HIV-negative. Only in-frame clones appear in the TCRdb table, and some are missing; sequencing was by immunoSEQ multiplex PCR. Among about 820,000 clones listed, 80% to 95% were seen once. The sequence was obtained from a man younger than 45 in good health. The sequencing sample was made of naive CD8+ T cells sorted from blood. This rearrangement joins TRBV28 to TRBJ2-1; 11 positions match TRBD2. The DNA for the CDR3 is TGTGCCAGCAGTTTCCTAGCGGGAGGCTCCCACAATGAGCAGTTCTTC. This codes for CASSFLAGGSHNEQFF.